This T cell receptor (beta chain) appears in the sequencing data of a study of blood T cell repertoires in COVID-19. Trimming pared 7 bases from V and 7 bases from J, leaving 12 bases between. The germline gives CDR1 KGHDR, CDR2 SFDVKD. This CDR3 is built from 13 residues. The data were produced by immunoSEQ multiplex PCR, yet TCRdb's version contains in-frame clones alone and is incomplete. The table lists about 100,000 clones, more than 70% of them singletons. The genes are TRBV24-1 and TRBJ2-2; D is perhaps TRBD1 (5 bases). This sequence originates from a man between 40 and 49 years old with active or convalescent COVID-19. The sequenced material came from peripheral blood. CDR3 sequence (DNA): TGTGCCACCAGGCATGACAGAATCGGGGAGCTGTTTTTT. It encodes CATRHDRIGELFF.